A single sample is the source of the 31 T cell receptor beta chains below, sequenced in a study of T cell responses to AZD1222 COVID-19 vaccine. The protocol was immunoSEQ multiplex PCR, while the TCRdb copy is restricted to in-frame clones and leaves out a portion. The sample lists approximately 65,000 clones, about four fifths occurring once. The sequencing used peripheral blood, collected on day 0 of AZD1222 vaccination. The receptors were gathered from an adult in good health.

V is TRBV3-1 (or the pseudogene TRBV3-2) and J is TRBJ1-1; D ambiguous. Per the germline V gene, CDR1 is LGHDT and CDR2 is YNNKEL (reference sequence). The CDR3 extends over 15 amino acids. V was shortened by 1 base and J by 2 bases, with 11 bases between the two germline ends. The CDR3, as DNA: TGTGCCAGCAGCCAAGGTTGGGCAGACAACACTGAAGCTTTCTTT. Amino acid sequence: CASSQGWADNTEAFF.

This clone was seen more than once but under ten times. This chain uses TRBV6-1 with TRBJ2-3, with 9 bases lining up with TRBD2. The CDR3 consists of 17 residues. V shed 0 bases, J shed 3 bases, and the junction held 7 bases outside the gene matches. Germline V CDR1 and CDR2: MNHNS, SASEGT. The CDR3 is CASSEASGGGATDTQYF. The CDR3 DNA reads TGTGCCAGCAGTGAAGCGTCGGGCGGGGGGGCGACAGATACGCAGTATTTT.

The chain combines TRBV19 with TRBJ2-1; TRBD1 matches at 9 bases. The CDR3 spans 13 residues. Germline assignment: CDR1 LNHDA and CDR2 SQIVND (reference sequence). After removal of 6 bases from V and 9 bases from J, the junction contained 6 bases not matched to a gene. The CDR3 bases are TGTGCCAGTAGAATACAGGGGGCGGGTGAGCAGTTCTTC. Its protein is CASRIQGAGEQFF.

The rearrangement joins TRBV2 to TRBJ1-1; D gene uncertain. The CDR3 sequence is 13 residues long. Germline assignment: CDR1 SNHLY and CDR2 FYNNEI. V lost 1 base and J 2 bases, leaving 5 bases between the germline ends. Written as DNA, the CDR3 is TGTGCCAGCAGTGAAGACGTCAACACTGAAGCTTTCTTT. Protein: CASSEDVNTEAFF.

This chain connects TRBV10-3 to TRBJ1-4, with D possibly TRBD1 on 5 matching bases. The CDR3 sequence is 15 residues long. CDR1 and CDR2 (germline): ENHRY, SYGVKD. Trimming shortened V by 6 bases and J by 0 bases, and 11 bases separated the two germline ends. The CDR3 DNA sequence: TGTGCCATCAGGGCTACAGGTGCAACTAATGAAAAACTGTTTTTT. Translating it yields CAIRATGATNEKLFF.

V gene TRBV19 combines with J gene TRBJ2-1, with D perhaps TRBD1 (5 bases). With 4 bases removed from V and 6 bases from J, the gap between germline ends came to 7 bases. The length of the CDR3 is 12 residues. Per germline, CDR1 LNHDA and CDR2 SQIVND (reference sequence). This CDR3 is CASSRQSNEQFF. CDR3 bases: TGTGCCAGTAGTAGACAGTCCAATGAGCAGTTCTTC.

The gene calls are TRBV5-4 and TRBJ2-2; 7 nucleotides match TRBD1. Germline V gene sequence: CDR1 SGHNT, CDR2 YYREEE (reference sequence). The CDR3 consists of 15 residues. The junction had 4 bases not matched to a gene; V was cut back by 4 bases and J by 1 base. For the CDR3, the DNA is TGTGCCAGCAGCCAAGACAGGGAGAACACCGGGGAGCTGTTTTTT. Amino acids: CASSQDRENTGELFF.

This clone was observed once. The gene calls are TRBV2 and TRBJ1-1; 12 nucleotides match TRBD1. The germline V gene encodes CDR1 SNHLY and CDR2 FYNNEI. The CDR3 extends over 19 amino acids. V shed 0 bases and J 4 bases; nucleotides not matched to a gene: 12. The CDR3 sequence is CASSEAIPGQGARGTEAFF. CDR3 coding DNA: TGTGCCAGCAGTGAAGCGATCCCGGGACAGGGGGCGAGGGGCACTGAAGCTTTCTTT.

The chain is built from TRBV7-3 and TRBJ2-3; 10 bases align to TRBD2. V dropped 5 bases and J dropped 2; count of bases not matched to a gene: 10. There are 17 residues in the CDR3. CDR1 and CDR2 from the germline V gene are SGHTA and FQGTGA. The CDR3 DNA sequence: TGTGCCAGCAGCCCCAACGGAGGGACTAGCGCCACAGATACGCAGTATTTT. Encoded protein: CASSPNGGTSATDTQYF.

The chain employs TRBV9 and TRBJ1-2; D is undetermined. Trimming pared 0 bases from V and 2 bases from J, leaving 8 bases between. This CDR3 comprises 14 residues. Looked up from germline, CDR1 is SGDLS and CDR2 is YYNGEE. The CDR3 spells CASSVAQANYGYTF. The CDR3 DNA follows: TGTGCCAGCAGCGTAGCTCAAGCAAACTATGGCTACACCTTC.

The chain uses TRBV6-6 and TRBJ1-2, with TRBD1 identical over 7 bases. J lost 6 bases, V lost 6 bases, and 7 bases had no gene match. This CDR3 has 13 amino acids. Germline V gene lookup returns CDR1 MNHNY and CDR2 SVGAGI (reference sequence). CDR3 sequence reads: CASRGQLFDGYTF. CDR3 in DNA: TGTGCCAGCAGGGGACAGCTATTCGATGGCTACACCTTC.

The chain joins TRBV18 to TRBJ2-6; D is perhaps TRBD1 (5 bases). CDR1 and CDR2 (germline): KGHSH, LQKENI. V was trimmed by 1 base and J by 0 bases, leaving 7 bases between them. CDR3 size: 16 residues. This CDR3 is CASSPLDSSGANVLTF. DNA of the CDR3: TGTGCCAGCTCACCACTAGACAGCTCTGGGGCCAACGTCCTGACTTTC.

This sequence joins TRBV24-1 and TRBJ1-1; TRBD1 agrees at 7 bases. This CDR3 spans 14 amino acids. V lost 3 bases to trimming and J lost 4 bases; unmatched junction nucleotides: 4. Germline V gene lookup returns CDR1 KGHDR and CDR2 SFDVKD. The CDR3 sequence is CATSDTGTATEAFF. The CDR3 region has the DNA TGTGCCACCAGTGATACCGGGACAGCCACTGAAGCTTTCTTT.

The rearrangement links TRBV2 to TRBJ1-6; no clear D gene. Germline assignment: CDR1 SNHLY and CDR2 FYNNEI. The CDR3 sequence is 14 residues long. The V end lost 6 bases, the J end lost 4 bases, and 10 bases lay between the germline ends. The CDR3 here is CASSPWDYNSPLHF. DNA of the CDR3: TGTGCCAGCAGCCCTTGGGATTATAATTCACCCCTCCACTTT.

The chain is built from TRBV19 and TRBJ2-5; the match to TRBD1 covers 12 bases. CDR1 is LNHDA, CDR2 SQIVND, per germline (reference sequence). The CDR3 runs to 17 residues. V shed 5 bases, J shed 5 bases, and the junction held 12 bases outside the gene matches. CDR3 in amino acids: CASSPQPGTGGWETQYF. As DNA, the CDR3 is TGTGCCAGTAGTCCTCAACCCGGGACAGGGGGCTGGGAGACCCAGTACTTC. Based on the CDR3 plus reference TRBV19 and TRBJ2-5, the full variable domain is DGGITQSPKYLFRKEGQNVTLSCEQNLNHDAMYWYRQDPGQGLRLIYYSQIVNDFQKGDIAEGYSVSREKKESFPLTVTSAQKNPTAFYLCASSPQPGTGGWETQYFGPGTRLLVL.

The gene calls are TRBV18 and TRBJ1-1; D is perhaps TRBD1 (5 bases). The length of the CDR3 is 16 residues. The V end was cut by 6 bases, the J end by 0 bases, with 17 bases between. Germline CDR1 and CDR2: KGHSH and LQKENI. In DNA, the CDR3 is TGTGCCAGCTCGGAAGGGGTCGCAGGAGTGAACACTGAAGCTTTCTTT. Residues: CASSEGVAGVNTEAFF.

The chain carries TRBV4-2 and TRBJ2-2, with 10 bases aligning to TRBD2. CDR3 size: 19 residues. The germline V gene has CDR1 LGHNA and CDR2 YNFKEQ. Trimming took 2 bases from V and 6 from J; bases not matched to a gene: 15. CDR3: CASSQRRYKAGGPAGELFF. CDR3 bases: TGTGCCAGCAGCCAAAGGCGGTATAAAGCGGGGGGGCCTGCCGGGGAGCTGTTTTTT.

This clone occurred once. The chain has TRBV5-1 and TRBJ1-1; no firm D call. V gave up 4 bases and J gave up 1 base, with 11 bases separating them. The CDR3 is made up of 14 amino acids. Germline CDR1 is SGHRS and CDR2 is YFSETQ. The CDR3 sequence: CASSPLQTNTEAFF. In DNA, the CDR3 is TGCGCCAGCAGCCCTTTACAGACGAACACTGAAGCTTTCTTT.

The chain is built from TRBV7-9 and TRBJ1-5, with a weak D call TRBD1 (5 bases). Trimming took off 5 bases at V and 6 bases at J, with 8 bases between the two ends. This CDR3 comprises 12 residues. Germline V CDR1 and CDR2: SEHNR, FQNEAQ (reference sequence). In DNA, the CDR3 is TGTGCCAGCAGCGGGGGACTTCAGCCCCAGCATTTT. Amino acids: CASSGGLQPQHF.

This clone was seen once. The V gene is TRBV11-2, the J gene TRBJ2-1; 8 bases agree with TRBD1. The germline gives CDR1 SGHAT, CDR2 FQNNGV. The trim removed 3 bases at V and 5 bases at J, leaving 6 bases unmatched. The CDR3 is made up of 15 amino acids. The CDR3 coding sequence is TGTGCCAGCAGCTTCAGGCAGGGGGCGAACAATGAGCAGTTCTTC. It specifies CASSFRQGANNEQFF.

This chain connects TRBV6-5 to TRBJ1-2; D gene ambiguous. The CDR3 runs 14 residues. CDR1 is MNHEY and CDR2 is SVGAGI in the germline V gene. V was cut by 0 bases and J by 8 bases, with 13 bases left in between. CDR3 DNA sequence: TGTGCCAGCAGTTACTCGGGGTCAGAGAAGGGCTACACCTTC. Translating it yields CASSYSGSEKGYTF.

This clone was seen a few times. The chain has TRBV6-2 or TRBV6-3 and TRBJ2-7; D is unclear. The V end was cut by 6 bases, the J end by 7 bases, with 10 bases between. The CDR3 runs 11 residues. Germline V gene data show CDR1 as MNHEY and CDR2 as SVGEGT. CDR3 DNA: TGTGCCAGCAGCCGTTATTTAGAGCAGTACTTC. This codes for CASSRYLEQYF.

This chain joins TRBV3-1 (or the pseudogene TRBV3-2) and TRBJ1-1; 9 bases fit TRBD1. This CDR3 contains 15 residues. Germline V CDR1 and CDR2: LGHDT, YNNKEL (reference sequence). The V gene end was trimmed by 5 bases and the J gene end by 3 bases; junction bases not matched to a gene: 7. The DNA for the CDR3 is TGTGCCAGCAGCGACCGGGACAGGGACGACACTGAAGCTTTCTTT. Encoded protein: CASSDRDRDDTEAFF.

This chain joins TRBV10-1 and TRBJ1-1, with D tentatively TRBD1 (6 bases). Trimming cost V 1 base and J 5 bases, with 14 bases left between them. CDR1 WNHNN and CDR2 SYGVQD come from the germline V gene (reference sequence). The CDR3 extends over 15 amino acids. CDR3 bases: TGCGCCAGCAGTGAGTTGGCGGGGGCAAGGACTGAAGCTTTCTTT. Encoded protein: CASSELAGARTEAFF.

This clone has just a few counts. This chain uses TRBV5-1 with TRBJ2-7, with 12 bases aligning to TRBD2. The junction had 8 bases not matched to a gene; V was cut back by 4 bases and J by 0 bases. CDR3 length: 17 residues. The germline V gene encodes CDR1 SGHRS and CDR2 YFSETQ. CDR3 sequence: CASSISSSGGASYEQYF. As DNA, the CDR3 is TGCGCCAGCAGCATATCCTCTAGCGGGGGGGCCTCCTACGAGCAGTACTTC.

The V call is TRBV10-3, the J call TRBJ2-4, with 8 bases fitting TRBD2. The CDR3 totals 16 residues. Per the germline V gene, CDR1 is ENHRY and CDR2 is SYGVKD. J was trimmed by 0 bases and V by 8 bases; bases with no gene match: 9. The CDR3 is CAIQAGAGIAKNIQYF. In nucleotides, the CDR3 is TGTGCCATCCAAGCGGGGGCAGGTATAGCCAAAAACATTCAGTACTTC.

The chain joins TRBV28 to TRBJ2-6; no definite D call. With 1 base removed from V and 3 bases from J, the gap between germline ends came to 10 bases. Germline V gene data show CDR1 as MDHEN and CDR2 as SYDVKM. CDR3 length equals 16 residues. In nucleotides, the CDR3 is TGTGCCAGCAGTTTATTCTGGGCATATGGGGCCAACGTCCTGACTTTC. This codes for CASSLFWAYGANVLTF.

The chain employs TRBV5-5 and TRBJ1-1; a weak D match, TRBD1 (6 bases). This CDR3 has 15 residues. The germline V and J ends were trimmed by 0 bases and 3 bases, with 12 bases remaining between them. Germline values: CDR1 SGHKS, CDR2 YYEKEE (reference sequence). This chain's CDR3 is CASSLVGAGDTEAFF. In DNA, the CDR3 is TGTGCCAGCAGCTTGGTGGGGGCCGGGGACACTGAAGCTTTCTTT.

The chain joins TRBV12-5 to TRBJ1-2, with D maybe TRBD1 (5 bases). The germline V and J ends were trimmed by 7 bases and 6 bases, with 27 bases remaining between them. The germline gives CDR1 LGHNT, CDR2 FRNRAP. This CDR3 comprises 17 residues. CDR3 sequence (DNA): TGTGCTAGTGATCTTAACTTAATAGGGGTTAGAGGTGATGGCTACACCTTC. Amino acids: CASDLNLIGVRGDGYTF.

The chain combines TRBV18 with TRBJ1-4; no clear D gene. Trimming left V 4 bases short and J 5 bases short, with 17 bases between. From germline, CDR1 is KGHSH and CDR2 LQKENI. This CDR3 contains 16 residues. CDR3 amino acids: CASSLYYSSENEKLFF. The DNA for the CDR3 is TGTGCCAGCTCACTTTACTACAGTTCTGAGAATGAAAAACTGTTTTTT.

The genes are TRBV12-3 or TRBV12-4 and TRBJ1-5; weak D call: TRBD1 (5 bases). The CDR3 consists of 13 residues. Trimming pared 6 bases from V and 4 bases from J, leaving 10 bases between. This CDR3 reads CASRVGTNQPQHF. DNA for the CDR3: TGTGCCAGCAGGGTGGGGACTAATCAGCCCCAGCATTTT.